Below are 31 T cell receptor beta chains sequenced from a single sample in a study of radiation and T cells in renal cell carcinoma. Here immunoSEQ multiplex PCR was the method, and the copy in TCRdb shows in-frame clones only, minus some. The data hold approximately 120,000 clones, with roughly 80% observed a single time. Regarding time point: baseline pretreatment blood. The treatment denotes: 15 Gy SBRT to primary tumor, nephrectomy 4 weeks later. The starting material was blood, obtained from a patient whose treatment included radiotherapy and nephrectomy. These receptor sequences come from a woman aged 60-70 years with renal cell carcinoma.

V gene TRBV27 combines with J gene TRBJ2-4, with D maybe TRBD1 (6 bases). The CDR3 is 17 amino acids. Germline-derived CDR1 and CDR2 are MNHEY and SMNVEV (reference sequence). V was shortened by 1 base and J by 0 bases, with 13 bases between the two germline ends. The CDR3 spells CASSLLGGSLAKNIQYF. CDR3 DNA: TGTGCCAGCAGTTTATTAGGGGGATCACTAGCCAAAAACATTCAGTACTTC.

The chain employs TRBV28 and TRBJ2-1, with D maybe TRBD2 (6 bases). Germline V CDR1 and CDR2: MDHEN, SYDVKM. V was trimmed by 6 bases and J by 11 bases, leaving 17 bases between them. This CDR3 is 13 amino acids long. The chain's CDR3 is CASRRGPNSKQFF. DNA of the CDR3: TGTGCCAGCAGGCGGGGACCGAATTCCAAGCAGTTCTTC.

This clone was detected only a few times. The rearrangement links TRBV7-9 to TRBJ1-2; D possibly corresponds to TRBD1 (5 bases). Trimming shortened V by 3 bases and J by 8 bases, and 25 bases separated the two germline ends. Germline assignment: CDR1 SEHNR and CDR2 FQNEAQ (reference sequence). The CDR3 contains 17 residues. In DNA, the CDR3 is TGTGCCAGCAGCTTGGAGACTTTGGGGACCCGGTTAAAGGGCTACACCTTC. Translated: CASSLETLGTRLKGYTF.

This rearrangement joins TRBV6-6 to TRBJ1-2; the D gene is possibly TRBD1 (6 bases). Germline loops: CDR1 MNHNY, CDR2 SVGAGI (reference sequence). Trimming stripped 6 bases from V and 3 bases from J, with 14 bases between. The CDR3 has 14 residues. CDR3 sequence reads: CASRTQGADYGYTF. The CDR3 DNA reads TGTGCCAGCAGAACACAGGGAGCGGACTATGGCTACACCTTC.

The chain is built from TRBV29-1 and TRBJ2-2, with TRBD2 as a possible D gene (5 bases). The CDR3 is made up of 14 amino acids. CDR1 and CDR2 (germline): SQVTM, ANQGSEA. CDR3 DNA sequence: TGCAGGGGTCGAAGGGCGGGCAACACCGGGGAGCTGTTTTTT. Translated, it gives CRGRRAGNTGELFF.

This clone came up many times. The rearrangement joins TRBV4-2 to TRBJ1-2, with TRBD1 matching over 8 bases. Germline V gives CDR1 LGHNA, CDR2 YNFKEQ. CDR3 size: 13 residues. V shed 3 bases and J 7 bases; nucleotides not matched to a gene: 4. The CDR3 region has the DNA TGTGCCAGCAGCCAGCAGGGGGCTTCTGGCTACACCTTC. It translates to CASSQQGASGYTF.

This chain joins TRBV5-1 and TRBJ1-5; no reliable D call. Germline V CDR1 and CDR2: SGHRS, YFSETQ. V lost 0 bases to trimming and J lost 3 bases, with 10 bases between them. The CDR3 contains 15 residues. This CDR3 reads CASSLAGQYNQPQHF. The CDR3 nucleotides read TGCGCCAGCAGCTTGGCCGGGCAGTACAATCAGCCCCAGCATTTT.

This clone was counted once. The genes are TRBV6-5 and TRBJ2-7, with D perhaps assigned TRBD1 or TRBD2 (5 bases each). The CDR3 is made up of 13 amino acids. Trimming left V 0 bases short and J 6 bases short, with 9 bases between. Germline values: CDR1 MNHEY, CDR2 SVGAGI. The CDR3 bases are TGTGCCAGCAGTTACTCGGGGGTTGGCGAGCAGTACTTC. This encodes CASSYSGVGEQYF.

CDR3 protein: CASSLGDRSSYNSPLHF. The CDR3 DNA follows: TGTGCCAGCAGCTTAGGGGACAGGAGCTCCTATAATTCACCCCTCCACTTT. V usage is TRBV11-2 and J usage is TRBJ1-6; 8 nucleotides align to TRBD1. Germline V gives CDR1 SGHAT, CDR2 FQNNGV. This CDR3 has 17 amino acids. V dropped 1 base and J dropped 0; count of bases not matched to a gene: 2. The variable domain in full, completed from reference TRBV11-2 and TRBJ1-6, reads EAGVAQSPRYKIIEKRQSVAFWCNPISGHATLYWYQQILGQGPKLLIQFQNNGVVDDSQLPKDRFSAERLKGVDSTLKIQPAKLEDSAVYLCASSLGDRSSYNSPLHFGNGTRLTVT.

In DNA form, the CDR3 reads TGCGCCAGCAGTTCGGGGCCCCTTTATAGCAATCAGCCCCAGCATTTT. It is translated as CASSSGPLYSNQPQHF. J is TRBJ1-5 and V is TRBV10-1; the D gene is possibly TRBD1 (5 bases). Germline V gene data show CDR1 as WNHNN and CDR2 as SYGVQD (reference sequence). The CDR3 is 16 residues long. Trimming pared 5 bases from V and 0 bases from J, leaving 14 bases between.

This clone came up once. The rearrangement links TRBV9 to TRBJ2-3; D is ambiguous. In germline, CDR1 is SGDLS, CDR2 YYNGEE. The V and J ends lost 4 bases and 1 base respectively, with 7 bases between them. The CDR3 spans 13 residues. The DNA for the CDR3 is TGTGCCAGCAGCTTCGGCCGCACAGATACGCAGTATTTT. Translating gives CASSFGRTDTQYF.

This sequence joins TRBV9 and TRBJ2-7, with 10 bases aligning to TRBD2. The CDR3 loop spans 15 amino acids. With 5 bases clipped from V and 0 bases from J, the junction kept 5 bases outside the gene matches. Germline V CDR1 and CDR2: SGDLS, YYNGEE. CDR3 nucleotides: TGTGCCAGCAGTCGGTTAGCGGGAGGCTCCTACGAGCAGTACTTC. Protein sequence: CASSRLAGGSYEQYF.

The chain recombines TRBV9 with TRBJ1-1; D is unresolved. Per the germline V gene, CDR1 is SGDLS and CDR2 is YYNGEE. The CDR3 loop spans 15 amino acids. Trimming left V 0 bases short and J 5 bases short, with 14 bases between. The CDR3 sequence is CASSVVPASGTEAFF. CDR3 sequence (DNA): TGTGCCAGCAGCGTAGTACCGGCGTCAGGAACTGAAGCTTTCTTT.

The CDR3 DNA is TGTGCCAGTACCCCCGGGGGCAACACCGGGGAGCTGTTTTTT. Protein product: CASTPGGNTGELFF. This sequence joins TRBV19 and TRBJ2-2, with D possibly being TRBD1 or TRBD2 (6 bases each). CDR1 LNHDA and CDR2 SQIVND come from the germline V gene (reference sequence). CDR3 length: 14 residues. Trimming left V 7 bases short and J 2 bases short, with 11 bases between.

This clone occurred once. The CDR3 reads CASGAYRQGRDEQYF. The CDR3 DNA reads TGTGCCAGCGGTGCCTATCGACAGGGAAGGGACGAGCAGTACTTC. The chain combines TRBV6-1 with TRBJ2-7; 7 bases fit TRBD1. V shed 8 bases and J 5 bases; nucleotides not matched to a gene: 15. Germline V gene data show CDR1 as MNHNS and CDR2 as SASEGT. The CDR3 loop spans 15 amino acids.

The V gene is TRBV5-4, the J gene TRBJ2-7; D unresolved. From germline, CDR1 is SGHNT and CDR2 YYREEE (reference sequence). Trimming removed 0 bases from V and 7 bases from J, with 11 bases in between. This CDR3 contains 13 residues. CDR3 bases: TGTGCCAGCAGCTTGGATCCAGGCCGGGAGCAGTACTTC. It codes for CASSLDPGREQYF.

This clone came up once. This sequence joins TRBV9 and TRBJ2-2; D ambiguous. CDR1 and CDR2 from the germline V gene are SGDLS and YYNGEE. V lost 4 bases, J lost 1 base, and 2 bases lay in between. This CDR3 has 12 amino acids. The CDR3 region has the DNA TGTGCCAGCAGCCAGAACACCGGGGAGCTGTTTTTT. Protein product: CASSQNTGELFF.

The rearrangement joins TRBV18 to TRBJ2-2, with TRBD1 matching over 9 bases. CDR3 length: 16 amino acids. Germline loops: CDR1 KGHSH, CDR2 LQKENI. The ends lost 2 bases at V and 1 base at J; junction bases unmatched: 2. For the CDR3, the DNA is TGTGCCAGCTCACCAGAGGGACAGGGGAACACCGGGGAGCTGTTTTTT. Amino acids: CASSPEGQGNTGELFF.

CDR3 nucleotides: TGTGCCAGCAGCTTATCAGGCAGTCAAGAGACCCAGTACTTC. It translates to CASSLSGSQETQYF. The rearrangement links TRBV7-9 to TRBJ2-5; D remains unclear. The CDR3 is made up of 14 amino acids. V dropped 2 bases and J dropped 2 bases, with 9 bases sitting between them. Germline V gene lookup returns CDR1 SEHNR and CDR2 FQNEAQ (reference sequence).

This chain uses TRBV11-1 with TRBJ2-1; the D gene is possibly TRBD2 (6 bases). The CDR3 covers 16 residues. CDR1 is SGHAT and CDR2 is FQDESV in the germline V gene (reference sequence). Trimming removed 1 base at V and 3 bases at J, with 13 bases between. CDR3 in DNA: TGTGCCAGCAGCTTAGAATTGACTAGGGGCTACAATGAGCAGTTCTTC. Its protein product is CASSLELTRGYNEQFF.

The chain has TRBV20-1 and TRBJ2-3, with 7 nucleotides matching TRBD2. J lost 3 bases, V lost 7 bases, and 1 base had no gene match. The germline gives CDR1 DFQATT, CDR2 SNEGSKA (reference sequence). This CDR3 is built from 11 residues. The CDR3 DNA is TGCAGTGAGGGAGGGACAGATACGCAGTATTTT. Protein product: CSEGGTDTQYF.

V and J are TRBV5-1 and TRBJ1-4; D not certain. The length of the CDR3 is 13 residues. Germline CDR1 is SGHRS and CDR2 is YFSETQ. V lost 0 bases and J lost 8, with 8 bases in between. The CDR3 here is CASSLVDGEKLFF. CDR3 nucleotide sequence: TGCGCCAGCAGCTTGGTCGATGGGGAAAAACTGTTTTTT.

The rearrangement joins TRBV6-1 to TRBJ1-1; D gene ambiguous. The CDR3 consists of 13 residues. V shed 3 bases and J shed 1 base, with 6 bases lying between them. CDR1 MNHNS and CDR2 SASEGT come from the germline V gene. The CDR3 sequence is CASSDGQNTEAFF. CDR3 coding DNA: TGTGCCAGCAGTGACGGCCAGAACACTGAAGCTTTCTTT.

This clone has a single count. The chain has TRBV6-5 and TRBJ2-7; TRBD2 matches 11 bases. The CDR3 extends over 14 amino acids. Germline values: CDR1 MNHEY, CDR2 SVGAGI. Trimming took 7 bases from V and 6 from J; bases not matched to a gene: 8. The DNA for the CDR3 is TGTGCCAGCACCACTAGCGGGGGACCGTTCGAGCAGTACTTC. This encodes CASTTSGGPFEQYF.

The count of this clone is one. The J gene is TRBJ1-2, the V gene TRBV28; D remains ambiguous. The V gene lost 11 bases and the J gene lost 0 bases, with 10 bases spanning the gap. This CDR3 has 12 amino acids. Germline CDR1 reads MDHEN; CDR2 reads SYDVKM. CDR3 nucleotides: TGTGCCTGCGGGGTCCCTAACTATGGCTACACCTTC. Protein product: CACGVPNYGYTF.

The V gene is TRBV28, the J gene TRBJ1-5; 7 bases map to TRBD1. In germline, CDR1 is MDHEN, CDR2 SYDVKM. The CDR3 runs to 16 residues. V was clipped by 3 bases and J by 2 bases; unmatched bases: 7. DNA for the CDR3: TGTGCCAGCAGTTTCCGGACTACAGGGGGCAATCAGCCCCAGCATTTT. Amino acid sequence: CASSFRTTGGNQPQHF.

This rearrangement joins TRBV19 to TRBJ2-3; 9 bases agree with TRBD1. In germline, CDR1 is LNHDA, CDR2 SQIVND (reference sequence). This CDR3 has 15 amino acids. Trimming removed 5 bases from V and 5 bases from J; junction bases left unmatched: 8. The CDR3 DNA is TGTGCCAGTAGTGGGGACAGGGAGTCTGGAGATACGCAGTATTTT. The encoded protein is CASSGDRESGDTQYF.

The chain links TRBV28 to TRBJ1-2, with D unresolved. The germline gives CDR1 MDHEN, CDR2 SYDVKM. CDR3 length equals 12 residues. V lost 8 bases to trimming and J lost 7 bases, with 14 bases between them. The CDR3 DNA is TGTGCCAGCGTGGGAATGGTGGGTGGCTACACCTTC. Residues: CASVGMVGGYTF.

This clone was seen only once. The chain carries TRBV30 and TRBJ2-7, with 8 bases identical to TRBD1. The CDR3 covers 13 residues. Germline trimming cut 1 base from V and 7 bases from J; bases unmatched to any gene: 6. Germline V gene lookup returns CDR1 GTSNPN and CDR2 SVGIG (reference sequence). DNA for the CDR3: TGTGCCTGGAGTGACGGACAGGGCGATGAGCAGTACTTC. This gives the protein CAWSDGQGDEQYF.

The V and J genes are TRBV19 and TRBJ1-5; D is undetermined. Germline V gives CDR1 LNHDA, CDR2 SQIVND (reference sequence). The CDR3 totals 14 residues. V dropped 7 bases and J dropped 2 bases, with 12 bases sitting between them. CDR3: CASNPRGGNQPQHF. The CDR3 DNA follows: TGTGCCAGTAACCCCCGGGGTGGCAATCAGCCCCAGCATTTT.

This clone appeared a single time. This chain uses TRBV7-8 with TRBJ2-1; D is unclear. The V end lost 7 bases, the J end lost 0 bases, and 13 bases lay between the germline ends. Germline CDR1 reads SGHVS; CDR2 reads FQNEAQ. There are 15 residues in the CDR3. CDR3 sequence reads: CASTSKASSYNEQFF. The CDR3 nucleotides read TGTGCCAGCACCTCCAAAGCTAGCTCCTACAATGAGCAGTTCTTC.